What follows is one TCR beta chain and its context. Original methodology: Amplified reference gene primers provided the basis for estimating nucleated cell counts. Profiled with immunoSEQ multiplex PCR; TCRdb holds only in-frame clones, not every one. That table supplies the V and J calls and clone size; D and trimming were determined from the DNA. Among fewer than 200,000 clones listed, approximately 86% were seen once. The sample comes from a study of blood T cell repertoires in COVID-19. Overall study: The United States, Italy and Spain were the sources of the acute and convalescent COVID-19 samples. Sample material is recorded as cDNA or gDNA derived from T cells, B-cell-depleted T cells, or PBMCs.

This CDR3 is built from 15 residues. V was pared by 3 bases and J by 4 bases, with 2 bases of the junction left unmatched. Germline-derived CDR1 and CDR2 are SGHNT and YENEEA. The sequence was collected from a woman in her sixties or seventies who had recovered from COVID-19. Sequencing input: peripheral blood. The chain has TRBV11-3 and TRBJ2-2; TRBD1 aligns across 10 bases. CDR3 DNA sequence: TGTGCCAGCAGCTTCAGGACAGGGGGCACCGGGGAGCTGTTTTTT. This encodes CASSFRTGGTGELFF.